This T cell receptor beta chain emerged from a study of cytomegalovirus exposure and HLA in healthy donors. Amplification used 60 Vbeta primers and 13 Jbeta primers. Measured with immunoSEQ multiplex PCR; TCRdb has only the in-frame clones, and not every one. The sample has 170,000 or so clones; about 80% are singletons. V lost 0 bases to trimming and J lost 2 bases, with 9 bases between them. CDR1 SGDLS and CDR2 YYNGEE come from the germline V gene. The length of the CDR3 is 14 residues. The clonotype comes from a boy between 5 and 17 years old in good health and CMV-seronegative. The rearrangement links TRBV9 to TRBJ2-7; D unresolved. The sample was PBMCs. CDR3 sequence: CASSVERTPYEQYF. The DNA for the CDR3 is TGTGCCAGCAGCGTAGAGAGAACGCCCTACGAGCAGTACTTC.